The 13 T cell receptor beta chains below come from one sample, sequenced in a study of blood T cell repertoires in COVID-19. Here immunoSEQ multiplex PCR was the method, and the copy in TCRdb shows in-frame clones only, minus some. The sample consists of some 38,000 clones, less than 90% of them appearing once. What was sequenced was peripheral blood. The source is a man between 70 and 80 years old with acute or convalescent COVID-19.

The sample holds a few counts of this clone. CDR3 amino acids: CASSLLGPGTGNTIYF. The CDR3 nucleotides read TGTGCCAGCAGCCTCTTGGGGCCCGGTACTGGAAACACCATATATTTT. The chain couples TRBV7-9 to TRBJ1-3, with D tentatively TRBD1 (5 bases). Germline V gene sequence: CDR1 SEHNR, CDR2 FQNEAQ (reference sequence). The CDR3 runs to 16 residues. V lost 5 bases and J lost 2, with 16 bases in between.

This chain joins TRBV29-1 and TRBJ2-3, with TRBD2 matching 7 bases. This CDR3 region has 15 residues. From germline, CDR1 is SQVTM and CDR2 ANQGSEA. Trimming took 6 bases from V and 2 from J; bases not matched to a gene: 11. The CDR3 DNA sequence: TGCAGCGTCGCAAAGACTAGCTTGCCCACAGATACGCAGTATTTT. It encodes CSVAKTSLPTDTQYF.

The rearrangement links TRBV5-5 to TRBJ2-5; 8 bases agree with TRBD1. Germline CDR1 is SGHKS and CDR2 is YYEKEE (reference sequence). CDR3 length: 14 amino acids. V was clipped by 6 bases and J by 5 bases; unmatched bases: 9. The DNA for the CDR3 is TGTGCCAGCAAACCCGAGACAGGGGTGGAGACCCAGTACTTC. Its protein product is CASKPETGVETQYF. The whole variable domain, filled in from reference TRBV5-5 and TRBJ2-5, reads DAGVTQSPTHLIKTRGQQVTLRCSPISGHKSVSWYQQVLGQGPQFIFQYYEKEERGRGNFPDRFSARQFPNYSSELNVNALLLGDSALYLCASKPETGVETQYFGPGTRLLVL.

The CDR3 protein is CASIREGEAFF. In DNA, the CDR3 is TGTGCCAGCATACGTGAGGGAGAAGCTTTCTTT. The V and J genes are TRBV19 and TRBJ1-1; no clear D gene. Germline values: CDR1 LNHDA, CDR2 SQIVND (reference sequence). The length of the CDR3 is 11 residues. V lost 9 bases and J lost 8, with 13 bases in between.

The rearrangement links TRBV29-1 to TRBJ2-3, with a possible D match to TRBD1 (6 bases). V was trimmed by 0 bases and J by 2 bases, leaving 15 bases between them. There are 16 residues in the CDR3. Germline V lookup: CDR1 SQVTM, CDR2 ANQGSEA. The CDR3 bases are TGCAGCGTTGAAGATCCCGGACAGACGACCACAGATACGCAGTATTTT. Translating gives CSVEDPGQTTTDTQYF.

The chain uses TRBV5-4 and TRBJ2-2; D gene unclear. From germline, CDR1 is SGHNT and CDR2 YYREEE (reference sequence). This CDR3 is 12 amino acids long. V dropped 5 bases and J dropped 6 bases, with 8 bases sitting between them. This CDR3 reads CASSSVSGELFF. The CDR3 DNA reads TGTGCCAGCAGTTCAGTATCCGGGGAGCTGTTTTTT.

The chain links TRBV6-6 to TRBJ1-5; TRBD1 agrees at 7 bases. The V and J ends lost 7 bases and 0 bases, in that order; junction bases with no gene match: 9. Germline CDR1 reads MNHNY; CDR2 reads SVGAGI (reference sequence). CDR3 length: 16 residues. As DNA, the CDR3 is TGTGCCAGCAAAGGACAGGTACTTTATAGCAATCAGCCCCAGCATTTT. Its protein is CASKGQVLYSNQPQHF.

V is TRBV2 and J is TRBJ2-7, with 8 bases fitting TRBD1. CDR3 length: 14 amino acids. After removal of 4 bases from V and 3 bases from J, the junction contained 5 bases not matched to a gene. Per germline, CDR1 SNHLY and CDR2 FYNNEI. The CDR3 loop reads CASSAGTGGYEQYF. In DNA, the CDR3 is TGTGCCAGCAGTGCCGGGACAGGAGGCTACGAGCAGTACTTC.

This clone was seen just once. The chain couples TRBV28 to TRBJ2-7; TRBD1 matches at 9 bases. Germline V lookup: CDR1 MDHEN, CDR2 SYDVKM. The junction had 8 bases not matched to a gene; V was cut back by 5 bases and J by 3 bases. The CDR3 is 15 amino acids. In nucleotides, the CDR3 is TGTGCCAGCAGTGTAACGGGACAGGGAGACTACGAGCAGTACTTC. It is translated as CASSVTGQGDYEQYF.

V and J are TRBV4-2 and TRBJ1-1, with 7 nucleotides matching TRBD1. This CDR3 contains 16 residues. The germline gives CDR1 LGHNA, CDR2 YNFKEQ. The J segment lost 3 bases and the V segment lost 2 bases, leaving 9 bases of the junction unmatched. The CDR3 coding sequence is TGTGCCAGCAGCCAATTGCTCGGGACAGCAGACACTGAAGCTTTCTTT. This codes for CASSQLLGTADTEAFF.

In this sample, this clone turned up once. The chain carries TRBV18 and TRBJ2-5, with D perhaps matching TRBD2 (5 bases). The CDR3 totals 14 residues. In germline, CDR1 is KGHSH, CDR2 LQKENI. The V end was cut by 0 bases, the J end by 5 bases, with 10 bases between. The CDR3 region is CASSPPPGEETQYF. The DNA for the CDR3 is TGTGCCAGCTCACCACCCCCCGGGGAGGAGACCCAGTACTTC.

The V and J genes are TRBV12-3 or TRBV12-4 and TRBJ1-5; D remains unclear. The CDR3 totals 13 residues. V gave up 3 bases and J gave up 3 bases, with 6 bases separating them. CDR3 loop: CASSLGNNQPQHF. The CDR3 DNA reads TGTGCCAGCAGTTTGGGCAACAATCAGCCCCAGCATTTT.

This clone has just a few counts. The chain combines TRBV7-8 with TRBJ2-2, with 7 bases matching TRBD2. This CDR3 comprises 16 residues. The V and J ends lost 3 bases and 7 bases, in that order; junction bases with no gene match: 11. Looked up from germline, CDR1 is SGHVS and CDR2 is FQNEAQ. As DNA, the CDR3 is TGTGCCAGCAGCTTCCAAAGGCCTAGCGGAAGCGGGGAGCTGTTTTTT. It codes for CASSFQRPSGSGELFF. The full variable domain, completed using reference TRBV7-8 and TRBJ2-2, is GAGVSQSPRYKVAKRGQDVALRCDPISGHVSLFWYQQALGQGPEFLTYFQNEAQLDKSGLPSDRFFAERPEGSVSTLKIQRTQQEDSAVYLCASSFQRPSGSGELFFGEGSRLTVL.